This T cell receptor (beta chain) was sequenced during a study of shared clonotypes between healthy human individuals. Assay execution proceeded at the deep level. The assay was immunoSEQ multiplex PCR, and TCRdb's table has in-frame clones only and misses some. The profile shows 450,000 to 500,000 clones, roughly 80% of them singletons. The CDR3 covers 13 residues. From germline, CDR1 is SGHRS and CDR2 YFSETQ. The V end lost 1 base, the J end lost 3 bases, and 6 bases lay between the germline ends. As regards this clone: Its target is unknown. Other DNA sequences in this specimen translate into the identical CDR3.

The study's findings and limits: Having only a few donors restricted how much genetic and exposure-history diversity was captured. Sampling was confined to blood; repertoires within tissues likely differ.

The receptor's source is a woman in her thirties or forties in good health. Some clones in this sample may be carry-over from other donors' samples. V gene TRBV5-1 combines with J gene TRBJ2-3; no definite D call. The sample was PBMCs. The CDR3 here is CASSLSSTDTQYF. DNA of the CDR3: TGCGCCAGCAGCTTGAGTAGTACAGATACGCAGTATTTT.